The sample holds a few counts of the clone carrying this TCR beta chain. Antigen unknown. The germline V gene has CDR1 SGHDT and CDR2 YYEEEE. Unmatched junction bases numbered 9, after V lost 0 bases and J lost 7 bases. The CDR3 extends over 16 amino acids. These data belong to a study of cytomegalovirus exposure and HLA in healthy donors. The study ran its PCR with 60 Vbeta and 13 Jbeta primers. Method: immunoSEQ multiplex PCR; TCRdb's copy keeps in-frame clones and lacks some. The data contain 110,000 to 150,000 clones, around 80% of them singletons. Study-wide results and caveats: Within a later analysis, the majority of CMV-associated TCR beta chains appeared HLA-restricted. Later on, a genetic analysis was performed. It linked a missense variant in DCLRE1C with V- and J-gene trimming of TCR beta.

The source material was PBMCs. This chain links TRBV5-6 with TRBJ2-1; 8 bases line up with TRBD2. This clonotype originated in a man younger than 35 in good health and CMV-seropositive. CDR3 in amino acids: CASSLDGGRFSNEQFF. For the CDR3, the DNA is TGTGCCAGCAGCTTGGATGGCGGGAGGTTCTCAAATGAGCAGTTCTTC.